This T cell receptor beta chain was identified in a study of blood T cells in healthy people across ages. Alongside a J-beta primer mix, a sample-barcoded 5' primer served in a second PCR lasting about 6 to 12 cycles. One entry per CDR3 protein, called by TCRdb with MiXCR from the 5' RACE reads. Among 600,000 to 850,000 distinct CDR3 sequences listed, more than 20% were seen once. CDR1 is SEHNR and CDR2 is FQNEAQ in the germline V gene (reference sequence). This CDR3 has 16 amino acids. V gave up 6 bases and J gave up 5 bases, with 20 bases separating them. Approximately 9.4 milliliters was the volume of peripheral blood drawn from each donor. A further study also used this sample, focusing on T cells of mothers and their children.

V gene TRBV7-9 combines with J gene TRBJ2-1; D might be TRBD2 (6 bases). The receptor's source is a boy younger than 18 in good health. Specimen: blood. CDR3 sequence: CASSRTEPGDHNEQFF. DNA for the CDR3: TGTGCCAGCAGTCGAACCGAACCGGGGGACCACAATGAGCAGTTCTTC.